This TCR beta chain came from a study of OX40 agonist ivuxolimab in advanced cancers. Regarding the study as a whole: Both blood CD4+ and CD8+ T cells showed clonal growth by week 6 at 0.1 to 3.0 mg/kg.

V shed 1 base and J shed 3 bases, with 7 bases lying between them. Germline V gene lookup returns CDR1 SQVTM and CDR2 ANQGSEA. CDR3 size: 12 residues. For this clone: Its target is unknown.

Patients who had autoimmune disease history or got systemic immunosuppression were left out. TCRdb's copy holds only in-frame clones and misses some; the assay was immunoSEQ multiplex PCR. The sample contains approximately 62,000 clones, 80% to 95% of which appear only once. The chain uses TRBV29-1 and TRBJ2-7, with D maybe TRBD1 (5 bases). The sequence came from an adult with an advanced solid tumor such as melanoma, head and neck, liver or kidney cancer. Specimen: CD4+ or CD8+ T cells sorted from blood, collected in a trial of the OX40 agonist ivuxolimab. The CDR3 nucleotides are TGCAGCGTTGAAGGTCAGGGCTACGAGCAGTACTTC. The encoded protein is CSVEGQGYEQYF.